Detailed here is one T cell receptor beta chain. From germline, CDR1 is LNHDA and CDR2 SQIVND (reference sequence). The CDR3 spans 15 residues. V lost 3 bases and J lost 8; bases outside the gene matches: 12. This record comes from a study of blood T cell repertoires in COVID-19. Whole-study context: Acute and convalescent COVID-19 samples came from the United States, Italy and Spain.

Per the original data handling: Amplified reference gene primers provided the basis for estimating nucleated cell counts. Some clones are missing from TCRdb's copy, which holds only in-frame ones; the method was immunoSEQ multiplex PCR. D and trimming were read from the DNA, whereas the V and J calls and clone size are those reported in that table. The table shows roughly 220,000 clones, with 84% occurring only once. The TCR was taken from a woman aged 55 to 70 with acute or convalescent COVID-19. The sequencing sample was made of peripheral blood. The chain recombines TRBV19 with TRBJ1-2; TRBD1 matches at 7 bases. CDR3 loop: CASSIGGGRAGGYTF. CDR3 nucleotides: TGTGCCAGTAGTATCGGAGGGGGCAGGGCCGGCGGCTACACCTTC.